Presented here are 28 T cell receptor beta chains from one specimen sequenced in a study of cytomegalovirus exposure and HLA in healthy donors (dated by TCRdb to 2015 to 2018). The library was generated by the immunoSEQ multiplex PCR assay. Sourced from immuneACCESS, this table was stored by TCRdb with only in-frame sequences that have V and J called. A share of the clones is absent; for the studies checked, an unresolved V gene accounts for under half, and the remainder has no known explanation. The sample table lists some 330,000 clones, 86% of them with a count of one. 0.7% to 0.85% of the sample comes from the top ten. The sequenced material came from PBMCs. The receptors stem from a woman under 30 in good health and CMV-seronegative.

This clone was picked up one time. The V gene is TRBV4-3, the J gene TRBJ2-2, with D unclear. Trimming removed 3 bases at V and 5 bases at J, with 10 bases between. The CDR3 extends over 14 amino acids. Germline loops: CDR1 LGHNA, CDR2 YSLEER. The CDR3: CASSHVRATGELFF. CDR3 DNA sequence: TGCGCCAGCAGCCATGTCCGAGCAACCGGGGAGCTGTTTTTT.

The CDR3 protein is CASSFSSSYEQYF. The CDR3 nucleotides read TGTGCCAGCAGTTTCTCCAGCTCCTACGAGCAGTACTTC. The V and J genes are TRBV28 and TRBJ2-7; D gene uncertain. Germline CDR1 is MDHEN and CDR2 is SYDVKM. The V gene lost 3 bases and the J gene lost 0 bases, with 6 bases spanning the gap. The CDR3 consists of 13 residues.

This chain joins TRBV5-1 and TRBJ2-2, with no clear D. V lost 2 bases and J 1 base, leaving 9 bases between the germline ends. Germline values: CDR1 SGHRS, CDR2 YFSETQ. CDR3 length: 15 residues. CDR3 region: CASSFTNQNTGELFF. The CDR3 bases are TGCGCCAGCAGCTTTACAAACCAGAACACCGGGGAGCTGTTTTTT.

V gene TRBV7-2 combines with J gene TRBJ2-7; 7 bases align to TRBD1. J lost 5 bases, V lost 6 bases, and 7 bases had no gene match. This CDR3 comprises 13 residues. Germline V gene lookup returns CDR1 SGHTA and CDR2 FQGNSA. DNA for the CDR3: TGTGCCAGCAGAGATGACAGGGTGGACGAGCAGTACTTC. This gives the protein CASRDDRVDEQYF.

This clone was observed a handful of times. V is TRBV10-1 and J is TRBJ1-2; D gene ambiguous. Trimming pared 8 bases from V and 8 bases from J, leaving 15 bases between. The CDR3 runs 12 residues. The germline CDR1 and CDR2 sequences are WNHNN and SYGVQD (reference sequence). CDR3 bases: TGCGCCAGCCCGGGGTCACAGCGGGGCTACACCTTC. This sequence encodes CASPGSQRGYTF.

V and J are TRBV11-3 and TRBJ1-1; D uncertain. This CDR3 has 13 amino acids. CDR1 and CDR2 from the germline V gene are SGHNT and YENEEA. V was cut by 3 bases and J by 11 bases, with 16 bases left in between. For the CDR3, the DNA is TGTGCCAGCAGCTTTAATAGTCTTGAGCGGGCTTTCTTT. This sequence encodes CASSFNSLERAFF.

The J gene is TRBJ2-1, the V gene TRBV18; D unclear. CDR1 and CDR2 (germline): KGHSH, LQKENI. The CDR3 extends over 14 amino acids. V dropped 1 base and J dropped 4 bases, with 8 bases sitting between them. CDR3 sequence: CASSPRRLYNEQFF. For the CDR3, the DNA is TGTGCCAGCTCACCACGGCGGTTATACAATGAGCAGTTCTTC. Variable domain in full (rest from reference TRBV18 and TRBJ2-1): NAGVMQNPRHLVRRRGQEARLRCSPMKGHSHVYWYRQLPEEGLKFMVYLQKENIIDESGMPKERFSAEFPKEGPSILRIQQVVRGDSAAYFCASSPRRLYNEQFFGPGTRLTVL.

V and J are TRBV7-8 and TRBJ2-7, with 10 bases aligning to TRBD1. V was clipped by 3 bases and J by 4 bases; unmatched bases: 3. This CDR3 has 14 residues. Germline CDR1 and CDR2: SGHVS and FQNEAQ. The CDR3 nucleotides read TGTGCCAGCAGCTTTCCGGGACAGGGGTACGAGCAGTACTTC. It yields the protein CASSFPGQGYEQYF.

Only one count was recorded for this clone. This rearrangement joins TRBV6-6 to TRBJ1-1, with D possibly being TRBD1 (5 bases). Germline CDR1 and CDR2: MNHNY and SVGAGI (reference sequence). The V and J ends lost 0 bases and 3 bases respectively, with 11 bases between them. The CDR3 is 15 residues long. In nucleotides, the CDR3 is TGTGCCAGCAGTTACTCCGGGGGTACGTACACTGAAGCTTTCTTT. It is translated as CASSYSGGTYTEAFF.

This chain connects TRBV5-1 to TRBJ2-7, with a tentative D call TRBD2 (6 bases). The CDR3 covers 12 residues. CDR1 and CDR2 (germline): SGHRS, YFSETQ. V was trimmed by 9 bases and J by 3 bases, leaving 13 bases between them. The CDR3 reads CATRGTDYEQYF. The CDR3 bases are TGCGCCACCCGCGGGACTGACTACGAGCAGTACTTC.

The chain links TRBV7-2 to TRBJ2-7; tentative D call: TRBD1 (7 bases). Trimming removed 1 base at V and 3 bases at J, with 13 bases between. From germline, CDR1 is SGHTA and CDR2 FQGNSA. The CDR3 extends over 15 amino acids. The CDR3 DNA follows: TGTGCCAGCAGCTTAGTACAGGGGACTCACTACGAGCAGTACTTC. Its protein product is CASSLVQGTHYEQYF.

The chain carries TRBV4-1 and TRBJ2-1; D is undetermined. V lost 2 bases to trimming and J lost 10 bases, with 9 bases between them. This CDR3 spans 12 amino acids. CDR1 is MGHRA and CDR2 is YSYEKL in the germline V gene. CDR3 amino acids: CASSQRGWEQFF. In DNA form, the CDR3 reads TGCGCCAGCAGCCAAAGAGGTTGGGAGCAGTTCTTC.

This sequence joins TRBV6-1 and TRBJ2-2; 7 positions agree with TRBD2. CDR1 and CDR2 from the germline V gene are MNHNS and SASEGT. This CDR3 is built from 14 residues. V lost 6 bases to trimming and J lost 7 bases; unmatched junction nucleotides: 8. CDR3 DNA sequence: TGTGCCAGCAGATCCCCGGGAGGTCACGGGGAGCTGTTTTTT. Amino acid sequence: CASRSPGGHGELFF.

The genes are TRBV7-3 and TRBJ2-5, with D possibly TRBD2 on 6 matching bases. Germline V gene lookup returns CDR1 SGHTA and CDR2 FQGTGA. V was cut by 0 bases and J by 2 bases, with 10 bases left in between. CDR3 length equals 15 residues. CDR3 loop: CASSLTAGRQETQYF. The CDR3 coding sequence is TGTGCCAGCAGCTTAACGGCAGGGAGGCAAGAGACCCAGTACTTC.

This clone was found a few times. The J gene is TRBJ2-7, the V gene TRBV10-3; D gene unclear. The CDR3 spans 12 residues. Trimming cost V 3 bases and J 2 bases, with 5 bases left between them. CDR1 is ENHRY, CDR2 SYGVKD, per germline. CDR3 sequence reads: CAISDRPYEQYF. The CDR3 DNA follows: TGTGCCATCAGTGACAGGCCCTACGAGCAGTACTTC.

This chain links TRBV5-4 with TRBJ2-5, with D perhaps matching TRBD2 (6 bases). The CDR3 spans 14 residues. V lost 2 bases, J lost 4 bases, and 12 bases lay in between. Germline lookup yields CDR1 SGHNT and CDR2 YYREEE (reference sequence). In DNA form, the CDR3 reads TGTGCCAGCAGCTTTGGCGGGACGGGAGAGACCCAGTACTTC. Its translation: CASSFGGTGETQYF.

This sequence joins TRBV5-1 and TRBJ2-7; TRBD1 matches 7 bases. The CDR3 has 15 amino acids. Losses at the gene ends were 4 bases for V and 1 base for J; bases not matched to a gene: 8. CDR1 and CDR2 (germline): SGHRS, YFSETQ. The CDR3 region has the DNA TGCGCCAGCAGCCCAACAGGGGTGGGATCCTACGAGCAGTACTTC. Protein product: CASSPTGVGSYEQYF.

This chain links TRBV18 with TRBJ2-7, with TRBD1 identical over 9 bases. Per germline, CDR1 KGHSH and CDR2 LQKENI. CDR3 length: 13 amino acids. With 5 bases clipped from V and 5 bases from J, the junction kept 4 bases outside the gene matches. CDR3 nucleotide sequence: TGTGCCAGCTCATCGACAGGGGGGAACGAGCAGTACTTC. It specifies CASSSTGGNEQYF.

This clone was counted a few times. J is TRBJ1-1 and V is TRBV27, with D possibly being TRBD1 (5 bases). The CDR3 is 14 residues long. Germline V gives CDR1 MNHEY, CDR2 SMNVEV (reference sequence). With 3 bases removed from V and 4 bases from J, the gap between germline ends came to 12 bases. Here the CDR3 reads CASSFAGLGTEAFF. The CDR3 bases are TGTGCCAGCAGTTTCGCAGGGTTGGGCACTGAAGCTTTCTTT.

The V call is TRBV18, the J call TRBJ2-1, with D perhaps matching TRBD2 (5 bases). The CDR3 has 13 residues. V lost 2 bases, J lost 4 bases, and 6 bases lay in between. Germline V lookup: CDR1 KGHSH, CDR2 LQKENI. CDR3 in DNA: TGTGCCAGCTCACCAGGGGAGTACAATGAGCAGTTCTTC. Protein: CASSPGEYNEQFF.

The genes are TRBV5-1 and TRBJ2-5, with 8 nucleotides matching TRBD1. CDR1 and CDR2 (germline): SGHRS, YFSETQ. The V gene end was trimmed by 4 bases and the J gene end by 1 base; junction bases not matched to a gene: 3. The CDR3 sequence is 14 residues long. The CDR3 spells CASSPGGGQETQYF. The CDR3 DNA sequence: TGCGCCAGCAGCCCAGGGGGCGGCCAAGAGACCCAGTACTTC.

The chain combines TRBV4-1 with TRBJ2-7; possible D gene TRBD2, 5 bases. V was cut by 2 bases and J by 0 bases, with 8 bases left in between. Germline V gene data show CDR1 as MGHRA and CDR2 as YSYEKL. There are 14 residues in the CDR3. Here the CDR3 DNA reads TGCGCCAGCAGCCAAATCCGGGACTCCTACGAGCAGTACTTC. Translation: CASSQIRDSYEQYF.

This clone was detected once. This chain links TRBV28 with TRBJ1-5, with D tentatively TRBD1 (5 bases). Germline V gives CDR1 MDHEN, CDR2 SYDVKM. The CDR3 is 16 amino acids. V lost 4 bases to trimming and J lost 1 base, with 14 bases between them. CDR3 protein: CASSSGQGVSNQPQHF. The CDR3 bases are TGTGCCAGCAGTTCCGGACAAGGCGTGAGCAATCAGCCCCAGCATTTT. Full variable domain (missing parts from reference TRBV28 and TRBJ1-5): DVKVTQSSRYLVKRTGEKVFLECVQDMDHENMFWYRQDPGLGLRLIYFSYDVKMKEKGDIPEGYSVSREKKERFSLILESASTNQTSMYLCASSSGQGVSNQPQHFGDGTRLSIL.

The genes are TRBV11-2 and TRBJ1-5; TRBD1 might be the D (5 bases). The V end was cut by 5 bases, the J end by 6 bases, with 8 bases between. The CDR3 extends over 12 amino acids. The germline gives CDR1 SGHAT, CDR2 FQNNGV. CDR3 nucleotides: TGTGCCAGCAGCCATGACAGTCAGCCCCAGCATTTT. Protein sequence: CASSHDSQPQHF.

This clone was observed once. The V call is TRBV2, the J call TRBJ1-2; 8 bases map to TRBD1. V shed 7 bases, J shed 8 bases, and the junction held 9 bases outside the gene matches. The CDR3 consists of 13 residues. CDR1 and CDR2 (germline): SNHLY, FYNNEI. CDR3 in DNA: TGTGCCAGCACCGAGGTTGGGACAGGCGGCTACACCTTC. It codes for CASTEVGTGGYTF.

This chain connects TRBV2 to TRBJ1-2; D is perhaps TRBD1 (6 bases). Germline assignment: CDR1 SNHLY and CDR2 FYNNEI. Trimming pared 6 bases from V and 4 bases from J, leaving 15 bases between. The CDR3 loop spans 14 amino acids. The CDR3 region has the DNA TGTGCCAGCAGCTCTCAGGGGTCCTCCTATGGCTACACCTTC. Translated, it gives CASSSQGSSYGYTF.

This rearrangement joins TRBV7-9 to TRBJ1-4; possible D gene TRBD1, 5 bases. Germline values: CDR1 SEHNR, CDR2 FQNEAQ (reference sequence). V dropped 3 bases and J dropped 5 bases, with 13 bases sitting between them. This CDR3 comprises 15 residues. CDR3 in amino acids: CASSLGGLINEKLFF. The CDR3 DNA reads as TGTGCCAGCAGCTTGGGGGGACTGATAAATGAAAAACTGTTTTTT.

The J gene is TRBJ2-5, the V gene TRBV9, with 9 bases aligning to TRBD2. From germline, CDR1 is SGDLS and CDR2 YYNGEE. The CDR3 runs 16 residues. The ends lost 6 bases at V and 4 bases at J; junction bases unmatched: 13. The CDR3 region is CASTSSSGRTGETQYF. The CDR3 region has the DNA TGTGCCAGCACCTCGAGTAGCGGGAGAACTGGAGAGACCCAGTACTTC.